These T cell receptor beta chains were read from a single sample in a study of cytomegalovirus exposure and HLA in healthy donors. Clones were read by immunoSEQ multiplex PCR, and TCRdb kept only the in-frame ones, dropping some. The sample contains around 70,000 clones, approximately 91% of which appear only once. The sequenced sample was PBMCs. The receptors were gathered from a man younger than 35 in good health and CMV-seronegative. Each CDR3 is given with its conserved first and last residue. The D gene is left open where the match is weak. Not every row has a clone size; where given, it reads once, few, many or a size class.

d_call | j_call | v_call | clone_size | cdr3_nt | cdr3_aa
TRBD1 | TRBJ2-2 | TRBV19 | . | TGTGCCAGTAGTCGAACAGGGGTGGGGTTAGGGGAGCTGTTTTTT | CASSRTGVGLGELFF
TRBD2 | TRBJ2-7 | TRBV5-4 | . | TGTGCCAGCAGCTTGGTAGTAGCGGGAGGATCGTACTACGAGCAGTACTTC | CASSLVVAGGSYYEQYF
. | TRBJ2-7 | TRBV30 | . | TGTGCCTGGACCTTCGGAGGGGTCTTGGACGAGCAGTACTTC | CAWTFGGVLDEQYF
TRBD2 | TRBJ2-5 | TRBV5-6 | . | TGTGCCAGCAGCTCCTCTAGCGGGAGTGAGACCCAGTACTTC | CASSSSSGSETQYF
. | TRBJ2-7 | TRBV28 | . | TGTGCCAGCAAACCCACTGGACAGAACTCCTACGAGCAGTACTTC | CASKPTGQNSYEQYF
. | TRBJ1-1 | TRBV29-1 | . | TGCAGCGTCGGGGTGAACACTGAAGCTTTCTTT | CSVGVNTEAFF
TRBD2 | TRBJ2-1 | TRBV19 | . | TGTGCCAGTAGTTCTAGCGGGAGGTCGGATGAGCAGTTCTTC | CASSSSGRSDEQFF
TRBD2 | TRBJ2-3 | TRBV4-3 | . | TGCGCCAGCAGCCAAGCGGGGGGACCCTCAGATACGCAGTATTTT | CASSQAGGPSDTQYF
. | TRBJ1-2 | TRBV15 | . | TGTGCCACCAGCAGAGATGTAGGGGATGGCTACACCTTC | CATSRDVGDGYTF
TRBD2 | TRBJ2-1 | TRBV19 | . | TGTGCCAGTAGGGATTGGGGACTAGCGGGAGGGCGGCATGAGCAGTTCTTC | CASRDWGLAGGRHEQFF
. | TRBJ1-1 | TRBV6-5 | . | TGTGCCAGCAGCACCAGGACTGAAGCTTTCTTT | CASSTRTEAFF
TRBD1 | TRBJ2-1 | TRBV9 | . | TGTGCCAGCAGCGACCCGGGACAGGGGGCGAATGAGCAGTTCTTC | CASSDPGQGANEQFF
. | TRBJ1-5 | TRBV7-2 | . | TGTGCCAGCAGCTTAGCTCCGAGCTACAATCAGCCCCAGCATTTT | CASSLAPSYNQPQHF
. | TRBJ2-7 | TRBV29-1 | . | TGCAGCGGGCAGGTGAGCTCCTACGAGCAGTACTTC | CSGQVSSYEQYF
. | TRBJ1-1 | TRBV7-9 | . | TGTGCCAGCAGCTTGGAACGGGGGGTAATAAGGGGGGTAGCTGAAGCTTTCTTT | CASSLERGVIRGVAEAFF
TRBD1 | TRBJ2-7 | TRBV6-1 | . | TGTGCCAGCAGTGAGGGACAGGGGGCGAGCGAGCAGTACTTC | CASSEGQGASEQYF
. | TRBJ2-3 | TRBV10-3 | . | TGTGCCATCAGGTCCGGGGCAGATACGCAGTATTTT | CAIRSGADTQYF
. | TRBJ2-5 | TRBV27 | . | TGTGCCAGCAGTTTGGGCAGACAAGAGACCCAGTACTTC | CASSLGRQETQYF
. | TRBJ1-1 | TRBV4-3 | . | TGCGCCAGCAGCCAGGGACCGAGACAGGTCCTACTGAACACTGAAGCTTTCTTT | CASSQGPRQVLLNTEAFF
TRBD1 | TRBJ1-2 | TRBV30 | . | TGTGCCTGGAGAAGGACAGGGAAAATAGGCTACACCTTC | CAWRRTGKIGYTF
. | TRBJ1-5 | TRBV28 | . | TGTGCCAGCATGGACCCGGGAAATCAGCCCCAGCATTTT | CASMDPGNQPQHF
. | TRBJ2-7 | TRBV4-3 | . | TGCGCCAGCAGCCAAGAATACCATCAGTCCTACGAGCAGTACTTC | CASSQEYHQSYEQYF
. | TRBJ2-3 | TRBV11-3 | . | TGTGCCAGCGGCAGCTTAGGTGGTAATAGCCAGCCAGATACGCAGTATTTT | CASGSLGGNSQPDTQYF
. | TRBJ1-2 | TRBV10-3 | . | TGTGCCATCAAGCCGGCTAACTATGGCTACACCTTC | CAIKPANYGYTF
TRBD1 | TRBJ1-2 | TRBV7-9 | . | TGTGCCAGCAGCTTAGCGGCAGTAGCAGGGGGCTATGGCTACACCTTC | CASSLAAVAGGYGYTF
TRBD1 | TRBJ2-3 | TRBV9 | . | TGTGCCAGCAGCGTAGGTCCCCAGGGGGTCCTCACAGATACGCAGTATTTT | CASSVGPQGVLTDTQYF
. | TRBJ1-2 | TRBV6-5 | once | TGTGCCAGCACGGGGGGGGCAGGTACCTTTGGCTACACCTTC | CASTGGAGTFGYTF
. | TRBJ1-3 | TRBV30 | once | TGTGCCTGGAGTGTACTTTCCGGAAACACCATATATTTT | CAWSVLSGNTIYF
TRBD2 | TRBJ2-3 | TRBV7-2 | . | TGTGCCAGCAGCCCCCTAGCGGGAGTCGCAGATACGCAGTATTTT | CASSPLAGVADTQYF
TRBD1 | TRBJ1-1 | TRBV7-8 | once | TGTGCCAGCAGCATACAGGGGGCCAAGAACACTGAAGCTTTCTTT | CASSIQGAKNTEAFF
. | TRBJ2-1 | TRBV28 | . | TGTGCCAGCAGTCCCCTGGTGTCGGGGAGATCCCACAATGAGCAGTTCTTC | CASSPLVSGRSHNEQFF
TRBD2 | TRBJ2-5 | TRBV7-2 | . | TGTGCCAGCAGCTTTCGAGCGGGAGGGCCGCAGACCCAGTACTTC | CASSFRAGGPQTQYF
TRBD1 | TRBJ2-1 | TRBV10-3 | . | TGTGCCATCAGTGGACAGGGAGAGCCCAATGAGCAGTTCTTC | CAISGQGEPNEQFF
TRBD2 | TRBJ2-3 | TRBV6-5 | . | TGTGCCAGCAGTTACTCTGCGGGACTAGCGGGAGGGGGGCAGTATTTT | CASSYSAGLAGGGQYF
. | TRBJ2-2 | TRBV28 | once | TGTGCCAGCAGCTCTAGGAAGTTCTACGGGGAGCTGTTTTTT | CASSSRKFYGELFF
TRBD1 | TRBJ1-5 | TRBV18 | . | TGTGCCAGCTCACCCCGGGACAGGGTGAATCAGCCCCAGCATTTT | CASSPRDRVNQPQHF
TRBD1 | TRBJ2-1 | TRBV4-3 | . | TGCGCCAGCAGCTCCGGGACAGGGGGCTTCAATGAGCAGTTCTTC | CASSSGTGGFNEQFF
. | TRBJ2-2 | TRBV19 | . | TGTGCCAGTTGGGGCGCAGCGAACACCGGGGAGCTGTTTTTT | CASWGAANTGELFF
TRBD1 | TRBJ2-7 | TRBV10-3 | . | TGTGCCATCGGTTCCGGGACAGGGGCATACGAGCAGTACTTC | CAIGSGTGAYEQYF
. | TRBJ2-1 | TRBV5-4 | . | TGTGCCAGCAGCCCCTCCCTGGGTCAGGGCTACAATGAGCAGTTCTTC | CASSPSLGQGYNEQFF
. | TRBJ2-1 | TRBV7-2 | once | TGTGCCAGCAGCTCAACTGTGGAGCAGTTCTTC | CASSSTVEQFF
. | TRBJ2-1 | TRBV5-1 | . | TGCGCCAGCAGCTTGGTTACGGGCTACAATGAGCAGTTCTTC | CASSLVTGYNEQFF
. | TRBJ2-2 | TRBV25-1 | . | TGTGCCAGCAGTGACAAGGGAGGTTGGACCGGGGAGCTGTTTTTT | CASSDKGGWTGELFF
. | TRBJ2-3 | TRBV6-4 | . | TGTGCCAGCAGTTGGTCGGGAGCAGGAGATACGCAGTATTTT | CASSWSGAGDTQYF